Below, 9 T cell receptor beta chains from the same sample are listed, as sequenced in a study of blood T cell repertoires in COVID-19. Profiled with immunoSEQ multiplex PCR; TCRdb holds only in-frame clones, not every one. The repertoire consists of 55,000 to 85,000 clones, with 90% occurring once and the leading ten covering approximately 4.9%. The sample was peripheral blood. Receptor source: a woman younger than 30 with acute or convalescent COVID-19.

The genes are TRBV28 and TRBJ2-5, with 14 bases lining up with TRBD2. The germline CDR1 and CDR2 sequences are MDHEN and SYDVKM. V lost 6 bases and J lost 5; bases outside the gene matches: 8. This CDR3 region has 16 residues. CDR3 amino acids: CASRPRLAGGPETQYF. CDR3 nucleotides: TGTGCCAGCAGGCCCCGACTAGCGGGGGGGCCCGAGACCCAGTACTTC.

V is TRBV6-2 or TRBV6-3 and J is TRBJ2-1; weak D call: TRBD2 (5 bases). Trimming left V 1 base short and J 3 bases short, with 10 bases between. There are 15 residues in the CDR3. Germline CDR1 reads MNHEY; CDR2 reads SVGEGT. The CDR3 coding sequence is TGTGCCAGCAGTTACTGTGGTCGGGGCTACAATGAGCAGTTCTTC. This codes for CASSYCGRGYNEQFF.

The chain links TRBV18 to TRBJ1-6, with 8 bases that match TRBD1. This CDR3 spans 14 amino acids. Per the germline V gene, CDR1 is KGHSH and CDR2 is LQKENI. The V gene end was trimmed by 3 bases and the J gene end by 10 bases; junction bases not matched to a gene: 5. CDR3 residues: CASSPTGGDSPLHF. DNA of the CDR3: TGTGCCAGCTCACCTACAGGGGGAGACTCACCCCTCCACTTT.

The chain recombines TRBV6-6 with TRBJ1-1; no clear D gene. Trimming pared 2 bases from V and 6 bases from J, leaving 13 bases between. The CDR3 is 14 amino acids. Per the germline V gene, CDR1 is MNHNY and CDR2 is SVGAGI (reference sequence). In DNA form, the CDR3 reads TGTGCCAGCAGTTACCGGCAGGATAGGCCTGAAGCTTTCTTT. Translated, it gives CASSYRQDRPEAFF.

This rearrangement joins TRBV6-5 to TRBJ1-4; TRBD1 is a possible D gene (6 bases). V was trimmed by 5 bases and J by 4 bases, leaving 11 bases between them. The CDR3 totals 14 residues. CDR1 is MNHEY, CDR2 SVGAGI, per germline. The CDR3 protein is CASSPEQGNEKLFF. The CDR3, as DNA: TGTGCCAGCAGTCCCGAACAGGGTAATGAAAAACTGTTTTTT.

The gene calls are TRBV10-1 and TRBJ2-5; 9 bases match TRBD1. The CDR3 has 12 residues. Germline-derived CDR1 and CDR2 are WNHNN and SYGVQD (reference sequence). After removal of 6 bases from V and 5 bases from J, the junction contained 1 base not matched to a gene. CDR3: CASRTGGETQYF. Written as DNA, the CDR3 is TGCGCCAGCAGGACAGGGGGGGAGACCCAGTACTTC.

The chain couples TRBV4-2 to TRBJ2-5; 14 bases are shared with TRBD2. V trimming: 3 bases; J trimming: 4 bases; junction bases outside the gene matches: 7. This CDR3 has 17 residues. CDR1 is LGHNA, CDR2 YNFKEQ, per germline. The DNA for the CDR3 is TGTGCCAGCAGCCAGACTAGCGGGGGGGACCCCAGAGAGACCCAGTACTTC. This codes for CASSQTSGGDPRETQYF.

The sample holds one count of this clone. The V gene is TRBV30, the J gene TRBJ2-7; 8 nucleotides line up with TRBD1. Germline V gene lookup returns CDR1 GTSNPN and CDR2 SVGIG (reference sequence). The CDR3 length is 13 residues. V trimming: 1 base; J trimming: 6 bases; junction bases outside the gene matches: 5. The CDR3 DNA reads TGTGCCTGGAGTGGAGGACAGGGCACCGAGCAGTACTTC. This encodes CAWSGGQGTEQYF.

This clone was picked up one time. J is TRBJ1-5 and V is TRBV6-5, with TRBD1 identical over 11 bases. CDR1 and CDR2 from the germline V gene are MNHEY and SVGAGI. The CDR3 covers 14 residues. After removal of 6 bases from V and 6 bases from J, the junction contained 4 bases not matched to a gene. The DNA for the CDR3 is TGTGCCAGCAGCGGACAGGGGGCAGGTCAGCCCCAGCATTTT. It encodes CASSGQGAGQPQHF.